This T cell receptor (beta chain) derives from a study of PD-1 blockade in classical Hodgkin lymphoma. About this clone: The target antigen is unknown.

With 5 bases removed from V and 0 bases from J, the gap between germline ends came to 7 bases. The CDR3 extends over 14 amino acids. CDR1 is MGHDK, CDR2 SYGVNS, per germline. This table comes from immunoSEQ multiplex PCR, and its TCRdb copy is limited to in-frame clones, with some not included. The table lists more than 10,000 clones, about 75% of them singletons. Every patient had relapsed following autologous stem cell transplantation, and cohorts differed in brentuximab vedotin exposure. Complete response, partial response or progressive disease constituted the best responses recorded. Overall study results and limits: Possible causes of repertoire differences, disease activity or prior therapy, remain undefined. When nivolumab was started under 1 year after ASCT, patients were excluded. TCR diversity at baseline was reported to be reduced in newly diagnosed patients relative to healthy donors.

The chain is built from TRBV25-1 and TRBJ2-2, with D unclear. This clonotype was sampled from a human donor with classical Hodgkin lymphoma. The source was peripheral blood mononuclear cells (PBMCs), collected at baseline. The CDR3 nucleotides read TGTGCCAGCAGTCGACACGCGAACACCGGGGAGCTGTTTTTT. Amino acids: CASSRHANTGELFF.